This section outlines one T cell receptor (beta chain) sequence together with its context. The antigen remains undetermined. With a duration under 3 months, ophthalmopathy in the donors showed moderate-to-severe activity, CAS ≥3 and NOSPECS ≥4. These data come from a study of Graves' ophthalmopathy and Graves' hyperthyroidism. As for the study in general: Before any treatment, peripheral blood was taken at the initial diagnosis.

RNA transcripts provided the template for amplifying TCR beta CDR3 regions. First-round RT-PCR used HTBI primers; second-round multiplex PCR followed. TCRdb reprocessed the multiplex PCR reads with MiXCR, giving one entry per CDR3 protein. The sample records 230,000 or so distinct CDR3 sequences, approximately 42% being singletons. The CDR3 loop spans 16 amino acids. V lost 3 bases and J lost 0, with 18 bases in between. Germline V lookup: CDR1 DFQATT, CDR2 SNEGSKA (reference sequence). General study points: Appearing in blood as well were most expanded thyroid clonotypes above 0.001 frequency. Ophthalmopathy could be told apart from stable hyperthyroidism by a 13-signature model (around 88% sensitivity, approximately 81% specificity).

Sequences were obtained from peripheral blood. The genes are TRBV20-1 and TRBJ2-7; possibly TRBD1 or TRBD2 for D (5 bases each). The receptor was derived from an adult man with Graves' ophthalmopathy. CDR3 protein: CSARARDRYYSYEQYF. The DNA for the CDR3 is TGCAGTGCTAGGGCTAGGGACCGATATTACTCCTACGAGCAGTACTTC.